This T cell receptor (beta chain) derives from a study of blood T cell repertoires in COVID-19. Repertoires were generated with immunoSEQ multiplex PCR, while TCRdb's copy carries only in-frame clones and drops some. The table records approximately 65,000 clones, roughly 89% of them present only once. The sequenced sample consisted of peripheral blood. The clonotype comes from a woman aged 45-60 years with active COVID-19.

The CDR3 spells CASSYRGPLTSSYNEQFF. CDR3 nucleotides: TGTGCCAGCAGCTACAGGGGGCCGCTCACGAGCTCCTACAATGAGCAGTTCTTC. The gene calls are TRBV7-8 and TRBJ2-1, with 9 bases aligning to TRBD1. There are 18 residues in the CDR3. The junction had 10 bases not matched to a gene; V was cut back by 4 bases and J by 0 bases. Germline V gene sequence: CDR1 SGHVS, CDR2 FQNEAQ.